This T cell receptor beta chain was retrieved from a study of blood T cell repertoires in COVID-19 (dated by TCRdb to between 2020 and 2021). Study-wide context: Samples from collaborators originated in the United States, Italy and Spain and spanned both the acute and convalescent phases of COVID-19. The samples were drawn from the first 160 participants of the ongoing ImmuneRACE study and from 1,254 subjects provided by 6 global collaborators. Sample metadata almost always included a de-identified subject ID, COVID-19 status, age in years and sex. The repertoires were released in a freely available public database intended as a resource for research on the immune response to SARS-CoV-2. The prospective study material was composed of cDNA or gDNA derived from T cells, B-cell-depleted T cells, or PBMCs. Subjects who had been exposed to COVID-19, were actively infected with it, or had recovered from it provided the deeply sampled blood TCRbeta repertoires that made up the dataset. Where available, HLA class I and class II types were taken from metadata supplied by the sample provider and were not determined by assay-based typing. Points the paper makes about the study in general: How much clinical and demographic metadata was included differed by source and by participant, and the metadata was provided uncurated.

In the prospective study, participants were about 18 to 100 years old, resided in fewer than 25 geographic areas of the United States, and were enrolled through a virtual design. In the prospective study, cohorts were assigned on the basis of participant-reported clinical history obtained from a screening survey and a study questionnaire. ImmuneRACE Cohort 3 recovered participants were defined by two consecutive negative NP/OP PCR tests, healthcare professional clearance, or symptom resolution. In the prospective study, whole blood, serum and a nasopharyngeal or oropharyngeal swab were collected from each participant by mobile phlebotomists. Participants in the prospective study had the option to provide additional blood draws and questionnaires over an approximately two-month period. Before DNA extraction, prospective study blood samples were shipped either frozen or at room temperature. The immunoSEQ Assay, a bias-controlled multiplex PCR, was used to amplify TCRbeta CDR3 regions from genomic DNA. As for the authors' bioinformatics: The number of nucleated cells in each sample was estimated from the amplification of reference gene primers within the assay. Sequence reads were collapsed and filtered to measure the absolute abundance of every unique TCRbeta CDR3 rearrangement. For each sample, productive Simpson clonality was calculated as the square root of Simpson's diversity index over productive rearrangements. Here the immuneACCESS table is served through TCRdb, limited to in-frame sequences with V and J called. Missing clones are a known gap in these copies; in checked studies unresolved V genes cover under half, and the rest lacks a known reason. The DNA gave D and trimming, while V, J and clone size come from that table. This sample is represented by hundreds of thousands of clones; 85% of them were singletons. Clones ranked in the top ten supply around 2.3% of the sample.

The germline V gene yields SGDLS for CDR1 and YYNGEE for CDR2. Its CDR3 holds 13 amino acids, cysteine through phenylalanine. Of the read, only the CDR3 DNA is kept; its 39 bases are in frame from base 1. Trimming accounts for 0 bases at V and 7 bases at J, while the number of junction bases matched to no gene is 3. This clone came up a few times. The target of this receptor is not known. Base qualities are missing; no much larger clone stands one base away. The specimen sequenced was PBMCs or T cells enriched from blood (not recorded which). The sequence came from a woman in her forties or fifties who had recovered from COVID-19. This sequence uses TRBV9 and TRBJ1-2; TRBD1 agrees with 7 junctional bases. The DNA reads TGTGCCAGCAGCGTAGGGGACAGATTTGGCTACACCTTC. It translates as CASSVGDRFGYTF.